This passage covers 22 T cell receptor beta chains from one sample sequenced in a study of cytomegalovirus exposure and HLA in healthy donors. Primers included in the PCR were 60 Vbeta and 13 Jbeta primers. Some clones are missing from TCRdb's copy, which holds only in-frame ones; the method was immunoSEQ multiplex PCR. The sample shows around 130,000 clones, around 90% of them seen only once. The sample comprised PBMCs. Receptor source: a woman aged 35 to 49 in good health and CMV-seronegative.

This chain links TRBV18 with TRBJ2-2; 7 positions match TRBD1. The junction had 9 bases not matched to a gene; V was cut back by 8 bases and J by 6 bases. The CDR3 is 14 residues long. Germline V gene lookup returns CDR1 KGHSH and CDR2 LQKENI. The CDR3 sequence is CASNRGIGPGELFF. CDR3 bases: TGTGCCAGCAACAGGGGAATTGGGCCCGGGGAGCTGTTTTTT. Variable domain in full (rest from reference TRBV18 and TRBJ2-2): NAGVMQNPRHLVRRRGQEARLRCSPMKGHSHVYWYRQLPEEGLKFMVYLQKENIIDESGMPKERFSAEFPKEGPSILRIQQVVRGDSAAYFCASNRGIGPGELFFGEGSRLTVL.

The J gene is TRBJ2-3, the V gene TRBV28; D possibly corresponds to TRBD1 (6 bases). The CDR3 runs 15 residues. Per the germline V gene, CDR1 is MDHEN and CDR2 is SYDVKM. Trimming removed 7 bases from V and 0 bases from J, with 14 bases in between. The CDR3 reads CASNRNRVSTDTQYF. The CDR3 nucleotides read TGTGCCAGCAACCGGAACAGGGTTAGCACAGATACGCAGTATTTT.

This clone has a single count. V gene TRBV19 combines with J gene TRBJ2-7, with D possibly TRBD2 on 5 matching bases. The germline V gene encodes CDR1 LNHDA and CDR2 SQIVND (reference sequence). The CDR3 length is 14 residues. The V gene lost 4 bases and the J gene lost 0 bases, with 10 bases spanning the gap. The CDR3 region is CASSKPRDSYEQYF. CDR3 nucleotides: TGTGCCAGTAGTAAGCCCCGGGACTCCTACGAGCAGTACTTC.

The rearrangement uses TRBV4-1 and TRBJ2-2; 7 bases fit TRBD1. The CDR3 length is 15 residues. Germline lookup yields CDR1 MGHRA and CDR2 YSYEKL. The trim removed 0 bases at V and 4 bases at J, leaving 2 bases unmatched. CDR3 region: CASSQEGQITGELFF. The CDR3 nucleotides are TGCGCCAGCAGCCAAGAGGGACAGATCACCGGGGAGCTGTTTTTT.

The chain joins TRBV18 to TRBJ1-2; 7 nucleotides match TRBD1. The CDR3 has 14 residues. CDR1 and CDR2 from the germline V gene are KGHSH and LQKENI. The V segment lost 3 bases and the J segment 4 bases; nucleotides outside the gene matches: 5. The chain's CDR3 is CASSPGQLFYGYTF. For the CDR3, the DNA is TGTGCCAGCTCACCGGGACAGCTTTTCTATGGCTACACCTTC. Drawing the rest from reference TRBV18 and TRBJ1-2, the complete variable domain is NAGVMQNPRHLVRRRGQEARLRCSPMKGHSHVYWYRQLPEEGLKFMVYLQKENIIDESGMPKERFSAEFPKEGPSILRIQQVVRGDSAAYFCASSPGQLFYGYTFGSGTRLTVV.

The genes are TRBV7-8 and TRBJ2-5, with 7 positions matching TRBD2. V was clipped by 1 base and J by 5 bases; unmatched bases: 7. The CDR3 length is 15 residues. Germline V lookup: CDR1 SGHVS, CDR2 FQNEAQ. Written as DNA, the CDR3 is TGTGCCAGCAGCTTAGGAGTGGGGGGAGGGGAGACCCAGTACTTC. Translating gives CASSLGVGGGETQYF.

J is TRBJ1-4 and V is TRBV7-9; D is ambiguous. Germline assignment: CDR1 SEHNR and CDR2 FQNEAQ (reference sequence). With 5 bases removed from V and 3 bases from J, the gap between germline ends came to 10 bases. The CDR3 has 14 amino acids. The CDR3 here is CASSPGSANEKLFF. CDR3 bases: TGTGCCAGCAGCCCGGGTTCAGCTAATGAAAAACTGTTTTTT.

The gene calls are TRBV7-9 and TRBJ1-1; D gene ambiguous. Trimming took off 5 bases at V and 9 bases at J, with 16 bases between the two ends. The CDR3 runs to 13 residues. Germline CDR1 is SEHNR and CDR2 is FQNEAQ (reference sequence). CDR3 nucleotides: TGTGCCAGCAGCCCATCGGGTCAGCCGAAAGCTTTCTTT. This encodes CASSPSGQPKAFF.

The rearrangement joins TRBV7-6 to TRBJ2-2; 9 nucleotides match TRBD1. Germline V gene sequence: CDR1 SGHVS, CDR2 FNYEAQ. Losses at the gene ends were 5 bases for V and 7 bases for J; bases not matched to a gene: 20. CDR3 size: 19 residues. The CDR3, as DNA: TGTGCCAGCAGCCCCAGGACAGGGGCCGTGCGCGGGATCGGCGGGGAGCTGTTTTTT. It translates to CASSPRTGAVRGIGGELFF.

The chain carries TRBV9 and TRBJ2-7, with D tentatively TRBD2 (6 bases). The length of the CDR3 is 14 residues. The V gene's germline CDR1 is SGDLS and CDR2 YYNGEE. V lost 3 bases and J 7 bases, leaving 17 bases between the germline ends. For the CDR3, the DNA is TGTGCCAGCAGCGCCCCCGGCGGGGTTGGGGAGCAGTACTTC. This encodes CASSAPGGVGEQYF.

This chain uses TRBV4-3 with TRBJ1-1; D is ambiguous. Germline CDR1 LGHNA, CDR2 YSLEER. The CDR3 covers 16 residues. The germline V and J ends were trimmed by 0 bases and 0 bases, with 11 bases remaining between them. CDR3 protein: CASSQDSAGVNTEAFF. CDR3 nucleotide sequence: TGCGCCAGCAGCCAAGATTCGGCCGGGGTGAACACTGAAGCTTTCTTT.

This chain connects TRBV19 to TRBJ2-5; tentative D call: TRBD2 (5 bases). The length of the CDR3 is 14 residues. Trimming pared 3 bases from V and 5 bases from J, leaving 13 bases between. CDR1 is LNHDA and CDR2 is SQIVND in the germline V gene (reference sequence). The CDR3 loop reads CASSMARGWETQYF. In nucleotides, the CDR3 is TGTGCCAGTAGTATGGCACGGGGATGGGAGACCCAGTACTTC.

This chain uses TRBV25-1 with TRBJ2-5; the D is unclear. With 4 bases removed from V and 5 bases from J, the gap between germline ends came to 5 bases. CDR3 length: 11 amino acids. Germline V gene sequence: CDR1 MGHDK, CDR2 SYGVNS. CDR3 amino acids: CASSAGETQYF. CDR3 DNA sequence: TGTGCCAGCAGTGCCGGGGAGACCCAGTACTTC.

J is TRBJ2-1 and V is TRBV7-6; D call uncertain. Trimming stripped 2 bases from V and 8 bases from J, with 7 bases between. CDR3 length equals 12 residues. Germline V lookup: CDR1 SGHVS, CDR2 FNYEAQ. The CDR3 sequence is CASSLIVDEQFF. The DNA of the CDR3 is TGTGCCAGCAGCTTAATCGTCGATGAGCAGTTCTTC.

This chain connects TRBV6-1 to TRBJ1-4; 9 bases are a match to TRBD1. CDR3 length: 15 residues. Trimming at V came to 3 bases and at J to 5 bases, leaving 4 bases not matched to a gene. CDR1 and CDR2 (germline): MNHNS, SASEGT. The CDR3 here is CASSEPGQGNEKLFF. The CDR3 DNA is TGTGCCAGCAGTGAGCCGGGACAGGGCAATGAAAAACTGTTTTTT.

V gene TRBV7-2 combines with J gene TRBJ1-2; 8 nucleotides line up with TRBD1. This CDR3 has 14 amino acids. CDR1 is SGHTA and CDR2 is FQGNSA in the germline V gene. Unmatched junction bases numbered 4, after V lost 4 bases and J lost 3 bases. In nucleotides, the CDR3 is TGTGCCAGCAGCTCACAGGGGGGTTACTATGGCTACACCTTC. Translated: CASSSQGGYYGYTF. Using reference TRBV7-2 and TRBJ1-2 for the parts outside the CDR3, the full variable domain is GAGVSQSPSNKVTEKGKDVELRCDPISGHTALYWYRQSLGQGLEFLIYFQGNSAPDKSGLPSDRFSAERTGGSVSTLTIQRTQQEDSAVYLCASSSQGGYYGYTFGSGTRLTVV.

The chain couples TRBV28 to TRBJ2-3; the match to TRBD2 covers 10 bases. V dropped 2 bases and J dropped 5; count of bases not matched to a gene: 7. Looked up from germline, CDR1 is MDHEN and CDR2 is SYDVKM. This CDR3 is built from 16 residues. DNA of the CDR3: TGTGCCAGCAGTTTAATTCTAGCGGGAGACGGAGATACGCAGTATTTT. Encoded protein: CASSLILAGDGDTQYF. Full variable domain (rest looked up from reference TRBV28 and TRBJ2-3): DVKVTQSSRYLVKRTGEKVFLECVQDMDHENMFWYRQDPGLGLRLIYFSYDVKMKEKGDIPEGYSVSREKKERFSLILESASTNQTSMYLCASSLILAGDGDTQYFGPGTRLTVL.

This clone came up once. The CDR3 DNA reads as TGCAGCGTTCCACTAGCGGGAAGGAGCTCCTACAATGAGCAGTTCTTC. Translating it yields CSVPLAGRSSYNEQFF. This rearrangement joins TRBV29-1 to TRBJ2-1; TRBD2 aligns across 10 bases. The CDR3 has 16 residues. Germline trimming cut 5 bases from V and 0 bases from J; bases unmatched to any gene: 7. Germline CDR1 and CDR2: SQVTM and ANQGSEA.

This chain connects TRBV19 to TRBJ1-1, with 8 bases fitting TRBD1. The CDR3 is 14 amino acids. J lost 8 bases, V lost 9 bases, and 14 bases had no gene match. The germline gives CDR1 LNHDA, CDR2 SQIVND (reference sequence). The CDR3 nucleotides read TGTGCCAGCCGATGGACAGGGACGACCCTAGAAGCTTTCTTT. As protein: CASRWTGTTLEAFF.

The V call is TRBV6-5, the J call TRBJ2-3; D not certain. V dropped 6 bases and J dropped 1 base, with 8 bases sitting between them. CDR1 MNHEY and CDR2 SVGAGI come from the germline V gene. The CDR3 spans 13 residues. The chain's CDR3 is CASSPPGTDTQYF. The CDR3 DNA sequence: TGTGCCAGCAGCCCCCCGGGCACAGATACGCAGTATTTT.

The genes are TRBV7-8 and TRBJ1-3, with 9 bases identical to TRBD1. The V segment lost 5 bases and the J segment 2 bases; nucleotides outside the gene matches: 1. The CDR3 totals 14 residues. Looked up from germline, CDR1 is SGHVS and CDR2 is FQNEAQ. In nucleotides, the CDR3 is TGTGCCAGCAGCAGACAGGGGGCTGGAAACACCATATATTTT. It is translated as CASSRQGAGNTIYF.

Only a few counts were recorded for this clone. The chain recombines TRBV11-2 with TRBJ1-1; D unresolved. V lost 0 bases and J 6 bases, leaving 8 bases between the germline ends. Germline lookup yields CDR1 SGHAT and CDR2 FQNNGV. The length of the CDR3 is 13 residues. The CDR3 coding sequence is TGTGCCAGCAGCTTAGATCTCTCGGCTGAAGCTTTCTTT. Encoded protein: CASSLDLSAEAFF.